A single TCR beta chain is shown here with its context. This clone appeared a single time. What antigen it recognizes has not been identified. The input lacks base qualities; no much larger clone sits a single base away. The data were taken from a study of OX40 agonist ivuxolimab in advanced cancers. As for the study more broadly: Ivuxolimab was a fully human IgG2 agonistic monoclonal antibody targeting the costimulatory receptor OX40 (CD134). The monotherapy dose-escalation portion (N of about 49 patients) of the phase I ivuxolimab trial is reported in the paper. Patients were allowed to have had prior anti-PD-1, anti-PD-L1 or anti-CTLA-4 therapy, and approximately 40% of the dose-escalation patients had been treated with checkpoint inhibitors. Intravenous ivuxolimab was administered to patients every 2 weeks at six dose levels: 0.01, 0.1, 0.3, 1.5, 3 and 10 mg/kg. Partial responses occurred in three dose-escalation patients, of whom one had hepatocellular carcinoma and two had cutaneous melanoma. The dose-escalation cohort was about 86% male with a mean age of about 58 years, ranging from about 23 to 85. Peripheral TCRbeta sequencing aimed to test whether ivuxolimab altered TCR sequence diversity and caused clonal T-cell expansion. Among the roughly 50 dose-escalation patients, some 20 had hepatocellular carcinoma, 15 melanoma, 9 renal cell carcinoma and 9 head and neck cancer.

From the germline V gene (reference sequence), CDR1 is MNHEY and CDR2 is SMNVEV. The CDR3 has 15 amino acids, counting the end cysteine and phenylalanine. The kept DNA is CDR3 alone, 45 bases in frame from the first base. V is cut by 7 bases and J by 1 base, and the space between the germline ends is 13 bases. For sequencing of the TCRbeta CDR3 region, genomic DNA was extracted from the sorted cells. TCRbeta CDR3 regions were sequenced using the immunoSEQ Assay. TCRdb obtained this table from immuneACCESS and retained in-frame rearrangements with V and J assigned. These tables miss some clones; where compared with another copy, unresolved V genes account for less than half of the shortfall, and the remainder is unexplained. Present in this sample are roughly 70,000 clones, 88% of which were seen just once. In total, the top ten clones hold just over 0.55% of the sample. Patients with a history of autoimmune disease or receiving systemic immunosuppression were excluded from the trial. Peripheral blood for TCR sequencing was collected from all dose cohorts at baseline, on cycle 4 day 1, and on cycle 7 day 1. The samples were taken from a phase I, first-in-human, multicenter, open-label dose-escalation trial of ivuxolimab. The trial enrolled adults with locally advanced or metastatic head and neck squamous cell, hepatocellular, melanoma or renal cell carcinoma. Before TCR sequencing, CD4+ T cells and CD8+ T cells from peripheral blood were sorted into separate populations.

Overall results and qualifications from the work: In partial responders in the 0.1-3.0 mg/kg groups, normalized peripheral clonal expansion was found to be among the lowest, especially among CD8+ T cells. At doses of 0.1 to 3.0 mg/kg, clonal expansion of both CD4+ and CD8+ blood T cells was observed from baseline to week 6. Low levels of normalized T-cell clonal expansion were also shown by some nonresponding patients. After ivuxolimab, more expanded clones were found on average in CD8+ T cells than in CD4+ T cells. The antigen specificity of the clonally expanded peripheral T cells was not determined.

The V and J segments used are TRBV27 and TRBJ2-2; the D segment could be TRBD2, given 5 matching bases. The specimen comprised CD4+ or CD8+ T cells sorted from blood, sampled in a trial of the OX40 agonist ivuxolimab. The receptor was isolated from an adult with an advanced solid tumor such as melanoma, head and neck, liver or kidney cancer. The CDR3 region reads CASTGPGLNTGELFF. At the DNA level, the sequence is TGTGCCAGCACAGGCCCGGGATTGAACACCGGGGAGCTGTTTTTT.